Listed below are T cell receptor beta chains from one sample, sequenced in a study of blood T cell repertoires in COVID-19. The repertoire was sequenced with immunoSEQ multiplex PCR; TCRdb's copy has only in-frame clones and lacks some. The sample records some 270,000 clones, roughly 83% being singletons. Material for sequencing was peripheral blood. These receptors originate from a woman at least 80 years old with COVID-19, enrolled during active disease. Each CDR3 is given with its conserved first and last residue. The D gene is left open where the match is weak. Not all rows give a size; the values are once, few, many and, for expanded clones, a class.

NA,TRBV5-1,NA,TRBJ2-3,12,TGCGCCAGCAGCTTGGGAGGATATACGCAGTATTTT,CASSLGGYTQYF
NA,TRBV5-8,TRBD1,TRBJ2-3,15,TGTGCCAGCAGCCGCGGACAGGGGGGATTAGATACGCAGTATTTT,CASSRGQGGLDTQYF
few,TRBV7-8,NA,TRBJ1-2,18,TGTGCCAGCAGCTCCCGAGGCGGGGAATATAGCAGAAACTATGGCTACACCTTC,CASSSRGGEYSRNYGYTF
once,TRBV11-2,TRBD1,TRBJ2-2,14,TGTGCCAGCAGCGGCGACAGGGGGGCCGGGGAGCTGTTTTTT,CASSGDRGAGELFF
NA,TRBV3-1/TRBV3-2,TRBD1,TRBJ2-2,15,TGTGCCAGCAGCCAATATACAGGGGCCCCCGGGGAGCTGTTTTTT,CASSQYTGAPGELFF
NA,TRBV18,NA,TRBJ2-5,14,TGTGCCAGCTCACCCTCAGTCCCTCAAGAGACCCAGTACTTC,CASSPSVPQETQYF
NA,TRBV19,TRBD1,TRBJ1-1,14,TGTGCCAGTAGCACGGGACAGGGGAACACTGAAGCTTTCTTT,CASSTGQGNTEAFF
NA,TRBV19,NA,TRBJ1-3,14,TGTGCCAGTAACGACAGGTTCCCTGGAAACACCATATATTTT,CASNDRFPGNTIYF
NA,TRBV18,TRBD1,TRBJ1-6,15,TGTGCCAGCTCACCGGGACAGGGGGTTAATTCACCCCTCCACTTT,CASSPGQGVNSPLHF
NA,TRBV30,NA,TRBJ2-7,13,TGTGCCTGGAGTAGAGACAAGACCTACGAGCAGTACTTC,CAWSRDKTYEQYF
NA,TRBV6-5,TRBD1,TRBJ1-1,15,TGTGCCAGCAGATTCCTTGACAGGGAGAACACTGAAGCTTTCTTT,CASRFLDRENTEAFF
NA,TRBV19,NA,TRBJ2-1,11,TGTGCCAGTGGCGGGTACAATGAGCAGTTCTTC,CASGGYNEQFF
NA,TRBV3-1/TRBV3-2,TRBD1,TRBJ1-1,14,TGTGCCAGCAGCCAAAGACAGGGTGGGACTGAAGCTTTCTTT,CASSQRQGGTEAFF
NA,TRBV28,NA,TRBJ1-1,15,TGTGCCAGCACCTCTAGGGGAACAGGGCTTACTGAAGCTTTCTTT,CASTSRGTGLTEAFF
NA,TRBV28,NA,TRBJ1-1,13,TGTGCCAGCAGTTTGCCAGTTAACACTGAAGCTTTCTTT,CASSLPVNTEAFF
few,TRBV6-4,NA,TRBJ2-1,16,TGTGCCAGCAGTGACTTCGCGTCGTCCTCCTACAATGAGCAGTTCTTC,CASSDFASSSYNEQFF
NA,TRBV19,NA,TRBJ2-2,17,TGTGCCAGTAGTATTGGGGCTAGGGGTTATGGCACCGGGGAGCTGTTTTTT,CASSIGARGYGTGELFF
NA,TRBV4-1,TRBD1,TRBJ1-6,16,TGCGCCAGCAGCCGAGCCCTAGGACAGGGGTCGGCACCCCTCCACTTT,CASSRALGQGSAPLHF
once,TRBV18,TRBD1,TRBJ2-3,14,TGTGCCAGCCGCCGGGACAGTAACACAGATACGCAGTATTTT,CASRRDSNTDTQYF
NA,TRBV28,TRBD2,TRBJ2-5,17,TGTGCCAGCAGCTCTAGCGGGGGGGGGTATTCAAGAGAGGCCCAGTACTTC,CASSSSGGGYSREAQYF
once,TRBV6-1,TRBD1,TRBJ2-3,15,TGTGCCAGCAGTGAAGCGACGACAGGGTCAGATACGCAGTATTTT,CASSEATTGSDTQYF
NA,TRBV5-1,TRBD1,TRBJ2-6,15,TGCGCCAGCAGCGATGACAGGGCTGGGGCCAACGTCCTGACTTTC,CASSDDRAGANVLTF
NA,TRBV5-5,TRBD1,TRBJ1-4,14,TGTGCCAGCAGCTTTTCCAGGACAGGCGAAAAACTGTTTTTT,CASSFSRTGEKLFF
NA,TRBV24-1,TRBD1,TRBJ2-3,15,TGTGCCACCAGTGAATCCGGGACAGGGAAGGATACGCAGTATTTT,CATSESGTGKDTQYF
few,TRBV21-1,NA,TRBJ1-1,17,TGTGCCAGCAGCAATAATCGGGACAGACCCATGAACACTGAAGCTTTCTTT,CASSNNRDRPMNTEAFF
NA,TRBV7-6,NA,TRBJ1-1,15,TGTGCCAGCAGCTTAGAGTCTGGGGCGAGAACTGAAGCTTTCTTT,CASSLESGARTEAFF
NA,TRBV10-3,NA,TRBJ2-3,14,TGTGCCATCAGCGACAGGAACGAGGGGGATACGCAGTATTTT,CAISDRNEGDTQYF
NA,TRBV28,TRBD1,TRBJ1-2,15,TGTGCCAGCAGTACCGGGACAGGCCATAACTATGGCTACACCTTC,CASSTGTGHNYGYTF
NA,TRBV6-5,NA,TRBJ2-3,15,TGTGCCAGCAGTTATAGGAGTACTAGCACAGATACGCAGTATTTT,CASSYRSTSTDTQYF
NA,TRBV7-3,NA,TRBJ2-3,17,TGTGCCAGCAGCAACTCCTTAGCGGTTATCGGCACAGATACGCAGTATTTT,CASSNSLAVIGTDTQYF
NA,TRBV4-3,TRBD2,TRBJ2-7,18,TGCGCCAGCAGCCAAGACCTCGCGGGGGGCCTACTCTCCTACGAGCAGTACTTC,CASSQDLAGGLLSYEQYF
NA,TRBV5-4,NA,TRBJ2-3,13,TGTGCCAGCAGCTCAGGTGTTATGGATACGCAGTATTTT,CASSSGVMDTQYF
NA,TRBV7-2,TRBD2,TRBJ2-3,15,TGTGCCAGCAGCTTAAGCGGACTAGGATCAGATACGCAGTATTTT,CASSLSGLGSDTQYF
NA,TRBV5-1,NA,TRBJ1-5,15,TGCGCCAGCAGCTTGGCAGGACAGATCAATCAGCCCCAGCATTTT,CASSLAGQINQPQHF
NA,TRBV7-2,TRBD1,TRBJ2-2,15,TGTGCCAGCAGCTTGACAGGGTCGTACACCGGGGAGCTGTTTTTT,CASSLTGSYTGELFF
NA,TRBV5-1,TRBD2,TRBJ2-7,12,TGCGCCAGCAGCGGGGGGGTTTACGAGCAGTACTTC,CASSGGVYEQYF
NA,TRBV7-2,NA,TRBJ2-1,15,TGTGCCAGCAGCCAGGGCCCCAGCCGTAATAATGAGCAGTTCTTC,CASSQGPSRNNEQFF
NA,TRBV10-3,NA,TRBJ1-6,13,TGTGCCATCACCCGACAGGTAGATTCACCCCCCCACTTT,CAITRQVDSPPHF
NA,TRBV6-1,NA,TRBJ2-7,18,TGTGCCAGCAGTGGGATCCTTGTCCGGGACACCTACCCCTACGAGCAGTACTTC,CASSGILVRDTYPYEQYF
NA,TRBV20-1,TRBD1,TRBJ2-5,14,TGCAGTGCTACTGACACAGGGGGCCAAGAGACCCAGTACTTC,CSATDTGGQETQYF
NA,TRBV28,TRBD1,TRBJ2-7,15,TGTGCCAGCACCCAGGACAGGGGGTCGTCCTACGAGCAGTACTTC,CASTQDRGSSYEQYF